What follows are 15 T cell receptor beta chains derived from one specimen sequenced in a study of beta chain features in type 1 diabetes. The entirety of the isolated RNA underwent reverse transcription, so expressed TCRB transcripts were sequenced. Method: immunoSEQ multiplex PCR; TCRdb's copy keeps in-frame clones and lacks some. The table has 300,000 to 400,000 clones, 8% seen once. Sequenced sample: central memory CD4+ T cells from blood. The receptors were gathered from a young woman in good health.

This chain joins TRBV5-1 and TRBJ2-1, with 8 positions matching TRBD2. CDR3 size: 19 residues. Germline lookup yields CDR1 SGHRS and CDR2 YFSETQ. V shed 7 bases and J 3 bases; nucleotides not matched to a gene: 21. As DNA, the CDR3 is TGCGCCAGCCGCCTTCCTTCGGGAGGGTCTCAGTCGGTCTACAATGAGCAGTTCTTC. Protein product: CASRLPSGGSQSVYNEQFF.

This clone was found a few times. The chain links TRBV18 to TRBJ1-1; D gene ambiguous. The CDR3 spans 12 residues. The V and J ends lost 3 bases and 5 bases respectively, with 7 bases between them. From germline, CDR1 is KGHSH and CDR2 LQKENI. As DNA, the CDR3 is TGTGCCAGCTCACCCGTGGGTACTGAAGCTTTCTTT. Translated: CASSPVGTEAFF.

The table lists this clone with a few counts. The V and J genes are TRBV10-3 and TRBJ2-7, with a possible D match to TRBD1 (7 bases). The V gene's germline CDR1 is ENHRY and CDR2 SYGVKD. V was clipped by 8 bases and J by 3 bases, with 20 bases between them. The CDR3 has 15 amino acids. The CDR3 here is CAISQGDSRLYEQYF. The CDR3, as DNA: TGTGCCATCTCCCAGGGGGACTCCCGCCTCTACGAGCAGTACTTC.

This clone was counted a few times. The likely explanation is a read error, given a far larger clone one base away. The rearrangement joins TRBV15 to TRBJ2-2; D remains unclear. The V gene's germline CDR1 is LNHNV and CDR2 YYDKDF (reference sequence). The CDR3 runs to 14 residues. Deletions cut 0 bases from V and 4 bases from J, with 6 bases between. The CDR3 region is CATSREAFTGELFF. DNA of the CDR3: TGTGCCACCAGCAGAGAGGCTTTCACCGGGGAGCTGTTTTTT.

The rearrangement uses TRBV11-1 and TRBJ1-2; tentatively, D is TRBD1 (5 bases). Germline V gene sequence: CDR1 SGHAT, CDR2 FQDESV (reference sequence). CDR3 length: 13 amino acids. V gave up 4 bases and J gave up 3 bases, with 9 bases separating them. Here the CDR3 reads CASSSQDYYGYTF. The DNA of the CDR3 is TGTGCCAGCAGCTCACAGGACTACTATGGCTACACCTTC. Full variable domain (remainder filled in from reference TRBV11-1 and TRBJ1-2): EAEVAQSPRYKITEKSQAVAFWCDPISGHATLYWYRQILGQGPELLVQFQDESVVDDSQLPKDRFSAERLKGVDSTLKIQPAELGDSAMYLCASSSQDYYGYTFGSGTRLTVV.

This clone was observed many times. The chain is built from TRBV19 and TRBJ2-2, with D uncertain. The ends were cut back, 4 bases at V and 6 bases at J, with 9 bases in the middle. Germline lookup yields CDR1 LNHDA and CDR2 SQIVND (reference sequence). The CDR3 consists of 13 residues. The DNA of the CDR3 is TGTGCCAGTAGTAAGTGGAATTCCGGGGAGCTGTTTTTT. Encoded protein: CASSKWNSGELFF.

This clone was counted only a few times. At the DNA level, this CDR3 is encoded by other sequences in the same sample as well. The rearrangement joins TRBV7-8 to TRBJ1-1, with D perhaps TRBD1 (5 bases). Trimming stripped 1 base from V and 1 base from J, with 7 bases between. Germline V gene sequence: CDR1 SGHVS, CDR2 FQNEAQ. CDR3 length: 14 residues. Written as DNA, the CDR3 is TGTGCCAGCAGCTTAGGGGGCCGGAACACTGAAGCTTTCTTT. This translates into CASSLGGRNTEAFF.

The chain combines TRBV11-2 with TRBJ2-3, with 10 bases fitting TRBD2. The CDR3 covers 19 residues. Germline CDR1 reads SGHAT; CDR2 reads FQNNGV. V was clipped by 2 bases and J by 2 bases; unmatched bases: 13. The CDR3 DNA reads TGTGCCAGCAGCTTAAGCGCGGGACTAGCGAGGGTAGACACAGATACGCAGTATTTT. This sequence encodes CASSLSAGLARVDTDTQYF.

The chain carries TRBV7-2 and TRBJ2-1; D may be TRBD2 (7 bases). The CDR3 is made up of 15 amino acids. Germline CDR1 and CDR2: SGHTA and FQGNSA. V was clipped by 4 bases and J by 4 bases, with 14 bases between them. CDR3 in DNA: TGTGCCAGCAGCTCCAGGGGAGGGGTTTACAATGAGCAGTTCTTC. It specifies CASSSRGGVYNEQFF.

V usage is TRBV28 and J usage is TRBJ1-1; D may be TRBD1 (6 bases). The CDR3 has 15 amino acids. Germline CDR1 is MDHEN and CDR2 is SYDVKM. Trimming pared 6 bases from V and 1 base from J, leaving 15 bases between. The CDR3 nucleotides read TGTGCCAGCAGAAGAGAACGGACAGCGAACACTGAAGCTTTCTTT. Protein product: CASRRERTANTEAFF.

This clone has just a few counts. This chain uses TRBV15 with TRBJ2-2; tentatively, D is TRBD1 (6 bases). The CDR3 contains 15 residues. The germline V and J ends were trimmed by 2 bases and 1 base, with 8 bases remaining between them. Germline CDR1 LNHNV, CDR2 YYDKDF (reference sequence). CDR3 in amino acids: CATSRSGQNTGELFF. CDR3 nucleotide sequence: TGTGCCACCAGCAGATCGGGACAGAACACCGGGGAGCTGTTTTTT.

The J gene is TRBJ1-5, the V gene TRBV28, with D unresolved. Germline V lookup: CDR1 MDHEN, CDR2 SYDVKM. The CDR3 covers 15 residues. With 4 bases removed from V and 2 bases from J, the gap between germline ends came to 12 bases. CDR3 coding DNA: TGTGCCAGCAGTTGGGCCCAAACCGGCAATCAGCCCCAGCATTTT. Translating gives CASSWAQTGNQPQHF.

This clone was found a few times. The chain joins TRBV7-2 to TRBJ2-3; D ambiguous. From germline, CDR1 is SGHTA and CDR2 FQGNSA. V dropped 1 base and J dropped 8 bases, with 16 bases sitting between them. The CDR3 consists of 15 residues. CDR3 bases: TGTGCCAGCAGCTTAGAACTCCGGACGACCGGTACGCAGTATTTT. Translating gives CASSLELRTTGTQYF. The complete variable domain, with remaining parts taken from reference TRBV7-2 and TRBJ2-3, reads GAGVSQSPSNKVTEKGKDVELRCDPISGHTALYWYRQSLGQGLEFLIYFQGNSAPDKSGLPSDRFSAERTGGSVSTLTIQRTQQEDSAVYLCASSLELRTTGTQYFGPGTRLTVL.

The chain carries TRBV7-8 and TRBJ1-2; tentative D call: TRBD1 (6 bases). Germline V lookup: CDR1 SGHVS, CDR2 FQNEAQ. V was shortened by 1 base and J by 8 bases, with 20 bases between the two germline ends. The CDR3 is made up of 16 amino acids. The CDR3: CASSLVQGLFSGGYTF. In DNA form, the CDR3 reads TGTGCCAGCAGCTTAGTACAGGGCCTGTTTTCGGGAGGCTACACCTTC.

Of note for this clone: A single base separates this from a much larger clone, so it may be a read error. The same CDR3 also results from other DNA sequences found in this sample. V and J are TRBV18 and TRBJ1-1; D possibly corresponds to TRBD1 (5 bases). CDR1 and CDR2 (germline): KGHSH, LQKENI. This CDR3 region has 13 residues. V lost 3 bases, J lost 1 base, and 6 bases lay in between. CDR3 protein: CASSPGQNTEAFF. In DNA form, the CDR3 reads TGTGCCAGCTCACCTGGACAGAACACTGAAGCTTTCTTT.